The clone carrying this T cell receptor beta chain was counted once. Some clones are missing from TCRdb's copy, which holds only in-frame ones; the method was immunoSEQ multiplex PCR. The table records 35,000 or so clones, under 95% of them present only once. This sample was taken from a study of T cell changes during pregnancy in multiple sclerosis. Germline V gives CDR1 MRHNA, CDR2 SNTAGT. With V trimmed by 6 bases and J by 4 bases, 3 bases remained unmatched. This CDR3 has 15 residues. This rearrangement joins TRBV6-4 to TRBJ2-2; 12 nucleotides agree with TRBD2. This sequence originates from a female donor in good health, enrolled as a control in a pregnancy study. The sequences come from peripheral blood, collected in the second trimester of pregnancy. The CDR3 protein is CASSRLAGVTGELFF. In DNA, the CDR3 is TGTGCCAGCAGCAGACTAGCGGGGGTCACCGGGGAGCTGTTTTTT.